This entry lists 17 T cell receptor beta chains sequenced from one sample in a study of human T cells and chemical hapten exposure. Time point indicated: pre-sensitization, week 0. Treatment of the sample: therapeutic diphenylcyclopropenone sensitization with weekly scalp DPC. TCRdb independently ran MiXCR on the RACE reads; one entry per CDR3 protein. Here the sample spans more than 300,000 distinct CDR3 sequences, roughly 4.6% being singletons. This material consisted of whole blood, taken in connection with sensitization to the hapten diphenylcyclopropenone (DPC). These receptors all come from a woman aged 45-65 years with alopecia areata. Some clones in this sample may be carry-over from other donors' samples.

This clonotype showed up just a few times. The V call is TRBV11-2, the J call TRBJ2-3; D ambiguous. Germline CDR1 SGHAT, CDR2 FQNNGV. Between the trimmed V and J ends, which lost 5 bases and 8 bases, there was a span of 8 bases. The CDR3 has 11 residues. CDR3: CASSPLSTQYF. Here the CDR3 DNA reads TGTGCCAGCAGCCCCCTCTCTACGCAGTATTTT.

The chain recombines TRBV29-1 with TRBJ1-2, with D hard to call. Germline V gene data show CDR1 as SQVTM and CDR2 as ANQGSEA. The CDR3 loop spans 12 amino acids. Trimming took 0 bases from V and 8 from J, leaving 10 bases between them. CDR3 sequence (DNA): TGCAGCGTTGAAGAGAATGCGAGCGGCTACACCTTC. Residues: CSVEENASGYTF. The full variable domain, completed using reference TRBV29-1 and TRBJ1-2, is SAVISQKPSRDICQRGTSLTIQCQVDSQVTMMFWYRQQPGQSLTLIATANQGSEATYESGFVIDKFPISRPNLTFSTLTVSNMSPEDSSIYLCSVEENASGYTFGSGTRLTVV.

This clonotype was counted between two and nine times. This rearrangement joins TRBV15 to TRBJ2-6; TRBD1 aligns across 8 bases. The CDR3 spans 15 residues. The germline V gene has CDR1 LNHNV and CDR2 YYDKDF (reference sequence). Trimming cost V 8 bases and J 2 bases; bases outside gene matches: 5. CDR3 in DNA: TGTGCCACCGGGCAGGGGGCGGCTGGGGCCAACGTCCTGACTTTC. Amino acids: CATGQGAAGANVLTF. The full variable domain, with the rest looked up from reference TRBV15 and TRBJ2-6, is DAMVIQNPRYQVTQFGKPVTLSCSQTLNHNVMYWYQQKSSQAPKLLFHYYDKDFNNEADTPDNFQSRRPNTSFCFLDIRSPGLGDTAMYLCATGQGAAGANVLTFGAGSRLTVL.

The CDR3 is CASSYSGVNQPQHF. As DNA, the CDR3 is TGTGCCAGCAGTTACTCTGGAGTTAATCAGCCCCAGCATTTT. V is TRBV12-3 or TRBV12-4 and J is TRBJ1-5; D unclear. V lost 4 bases and J 4 bases, leaving 11 bases between the germline ends. The CDR3 spans 14 residues.

Many counts were recorded for this clonotype. The chain employs TRBV14 and TRBJ2-3; 7 bases align to TRBD1. Germline-derived CDR1 and CDR2 are SGHDN and FVKESK. The CDR3 loop spans 14 amino acids. The V gene end was trimmed by 3 bases and the J gene end by 9 bases; junction bases not matched to a gene: 9. The DNA for the CDR3 is TGTGCCAGCAGCCAGAGACAGGGCACGGGGACGCAGTATTTT. It is translated as CASSQRQGTGTQYF.

This clonotype has ten or more counts. The J gene is TRBJ2-1, the V gene TRBV29-1; D tentatively reads TRBD1 or TRBD2 (6 bases each). V was trimmed by 7 bases and J by 6 bases, leaving 16 bases between them. This CDR3 region has 13 residues. Germline lookup yields CDR1 SQVTM and CDR2 ANQGSEA. The CDR3 protein is CSGSYGGGNEQFF. CDR3 DNA sequence: TGCAGCGGTAGTTACGGAGGGGGCAATGAGCAGTTCTTC.

This clonotype has ten or more counts. The J gene is TRBJ2-7, the V gene TRBV10-1, with a weak D call TRBD1 (5 bases). With 6 bases removed from V and 7 bases from J, the gap between germline ends came to 10 bases. The CDR3 has 11 residues. From germline, CDR1 is WNHNN and CDR2 SYGVQD (reference sequence). In nucleotides, the CDR3 is TGCGCCAGCAGAGGGGTGGATGAGCAGTACTTC. Protein product: CASRGVDEQYF.

The rearrangement links TRBV6-1 to TRBJ2-7; D is tentatively TRBD1 or TRBD2 (6 bases each). CDR1 and CDR2 from the germline V gene are MNHNS and SASEGT. The CDR3 is 11 amino acids. V gave up 4 bases and J gave up 9 bases, with 10 bases separating them. CDR3 in DNA: TGTGCCAGCAGTGGGGGGGCTAGGCAGTACTTC. Translated: CASSGGARQYF.

The chain carries TRBV6-1 and TRBJ1-5; unclear D gene. The germline V gene has CDR1 MNHNS and CDR2 SASEGT. The CDR3 has 13 residues. Trimming removed 0 bases from V and 5 bases from J, with 5 bases in between. The CDR3: CASSEAPDQPQHF. CDR3 DNA: TGTGCCAGCAGTGAAGCGCCGGATCAGCCCCAGCATTTT.

This clonotype was counted only a few times. The V gene is TRBV6-1, the J gene TRBJ2-7; D perhaps matches TRBD1 (6 bases). Trimming removed 0 bases from V and 4 bases from J, with 10 bases in between. This CDR3 contains 14 residues. In germline, CDR1 is MNHNS, CDR2 SASEGT. The CDR3 loop is CASSEARQGYEQYF. DNA of the CDR3: TGTGCCAGCAGTGAAGCGCGGCAGGGGTACGAGCAGTACTTC.

In its sample, this clonotype was seen many times. As DNA, the CDR3 is TGTGCCAGCAGTTTTAGGTCCGGCAGGGCGGGCTCTGGGGCCAACGTCCTGACTTTC. Amino acid sequence: CASSFRSGRAGSGANVLTF. The V call is TRBV27, the J call TRBJ2-6; D tentatively reads TRBD1 or TRBD2 (5 bases each). V lost 3 bases to trimming and J lost 0 bases, with 18 bases between them. CDR1 and CDR2 from the germline V gene are MNHEY and SMNVEV (reference sequence). This CDR3 is 19 amino acids long.

This clonotype was found many times. The chain joins TRBV28 to TRBJ1-2, with 7 bases identical to TRBD1. Germline V gene sequence: CDR1 MDHEN, CDR2 SYDVKM. V gave up 4 bases and J gave up 7 bases; unmatched junction bases: 6. The CDR3 has 13 residues. CDR3 amino acids: CASSYPAGGGYTF. CDR3 sequence (DNA): TGTGCCAGCAGTTACCCTGCAGGGGGTGGCTACACCTTC.

The V call is TRBV13, the J call TRBJ2-3; 7 nucleotides line up with TRBD2. CDR3 length: 17 amino acids. With V trimmed by 1 base and J by 5 bases, 12 bases remained unmatched. CDR1 and CDR2 from the germline V gene are PRHDT and FYEKMQ (reference sequence). In DNA, the CDR3 is TGTGCCAGCAGCTTAGAGGGCCGGGCGGGAGTGGAAGATACGCAGTATTTT. Its translation: CASSLEGRAGVEDTQYF.

This clonotype was recorded a few times. The J gene is TRBJ2-4, the V gene TRBV3-1; perhaps TRBD1 as D (5 bases). Germline CDR1 and CDR2: LGHDT and YNNKEL (reference sequence). V was clipped by 0 bases and J by 11 bases, with 11 bases between them. The CDR3 runs 13 residues. CDR3 coding DNA: TGTGCCAGCAGCCAAGAACCAGGGCCGGTTCAGTACTTC. This codes for CASSQEPGPVQYF.

This chain uses TRBV18 with TRBJ2-7, with 13 bases fitting TRBD2. CDR3 length equals 16 residues. Germline CDR1 is KGHSH and CDR2 is LQKENI. J was trimmed by 7 bases and V by 6 bases; bases with no gene match: 12. The CDR3 reads CASSILLAGGPREQYF. CDR3 in DNA: TGTGCCAGCTCTATCCTACTAGCGGGAGGGCCGCGGGAGCAGTACTTC.

Ten or more counts support this clonotype. This chain connects TRBV7-8 to TRBJ2-3, with 7 bases matching TRBD2. Trimming cost V 2 bases and J 8 bases; bases outside gene matches: 13. Germline-derived CDR1 and CDR2 are SGHVS and FQNEAQ. This CDR3 region has 16 residues. Here the CDR3 reads CASSLYGLDSRSTQYF. In DNA form, the CDR3 reads TGTGCCAGCAGCTTATACGGACTAGACTCACGTAGTACGCAGTATTTT.

This clonotype was seen more than once but under ten times. The J gene is TRBJ1-2, the V gene TRBV20-1, with 7 bases aligning to TRBD1. There are 13 residues in the CDR3. Unmatched junction bases numbered 4, after V lost 6 bases and J lost 0 bases. Germline-derived CDR1 and CDR2 are DFQATT and SNEGSKA (reference sequence). The CDR3 sequence: CSAPGQANYGYTF. CDR3 nucleotide sequence: TGCAGTGCCCCCGGACAGGCTAACTATGGCTACACCTTC.